Here is one TCR beta chain with its context. Antigen: not known. These data come from a study of graft-versus-host responses after intestinal transplantation. Study-level background: Anti-thymocyte globulin induction was given to all recipients, followed by tacrolimus and steroids for about 3 years.

General study points: Detection of GvH clones occurred in recipient marrow, and some had their first appearance in ileum or blood. Researchers found peak circulating GvH clone levels linked to early post-transplant HvG declines.

Sequenced by immunoSEQ multiplex PCR; TCRdb stores in-frame clones only, minus some. The top ten clones hold around 0.86% of a sample with about 100,000 clones, 87% of them seen once. The source is a human donor who was the organ donor for an intestinal transplant. The sequencing here drew on unstimulated CD4+ T cells sorted from spleen or lymph node cells, taken before transplant.

The chain's CDR3 is CASRNTGYSNQPQHF. Here the CDR3 DNA reads TGTGCCAGCAGGAATACAGGTTATAGCAATCAGCCCCAGCATTTT. The V and J genes are TRBV6-6 and TRBJ1-5; D might be TRBD1 (5 bases). CDR3 size: 15 residues. CDR1 MNHNY and CDR2 SVGAGI come from the germline V gene (reference sequence). Trimming took 6 bases from V and 0 from J, leaving 12 bases between them.